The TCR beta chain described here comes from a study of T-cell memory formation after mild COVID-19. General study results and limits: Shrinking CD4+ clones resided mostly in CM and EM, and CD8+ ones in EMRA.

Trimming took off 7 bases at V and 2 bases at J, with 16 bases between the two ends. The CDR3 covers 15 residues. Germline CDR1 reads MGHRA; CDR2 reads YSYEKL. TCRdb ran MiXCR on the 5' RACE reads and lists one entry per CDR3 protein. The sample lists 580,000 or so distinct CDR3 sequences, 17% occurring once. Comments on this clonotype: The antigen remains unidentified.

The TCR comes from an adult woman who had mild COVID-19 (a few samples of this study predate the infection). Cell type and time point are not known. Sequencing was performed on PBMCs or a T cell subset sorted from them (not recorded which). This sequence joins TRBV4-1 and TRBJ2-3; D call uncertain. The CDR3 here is CASMPGQSTTDTQYF. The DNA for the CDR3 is TGCGCCAGCATGCCCGGCCAAAGCACCACAGATACGCAGTATTTT.